This TCR beta chain was sequenced in a study of cytomegalovirus exposure and HLA in healthy donors. On the study more broadly: In a later analysis, the roughly 110 validation repertoires were reported to have used the same platform as the 666 first-cohort repertoires.

Study observations and caveats: Most TCR sequences were rare, but some public TCRs occurred in many donors. Researchers catalogued roughly 150 TCR beta chains as cytomegalovirus-associated.

Here immunoSEQ multiplex PCR was the method, and the copy in TCRdb shows in-frame clones only, minus some. Among 150,000 to 200,000 clones listed, over 80% were seen once. The CDR3 runs to 16 residues. Trimming pared 0 bases from V and 2 bases from J, leaving 10 bases between. Germline V CDR1 and CDR2: LGHNA, YSLEER. Note on this clone: What it binds is unknown.

The sequencing input was PBMCs. The sequence was collected from a man under 40 in good health and CMV-seropositive. The chain employs TRBV4-3 and TRBJ1-4; D is uncertain. The chain's CDR3 is CASSQDLVATNEKLFF. The CDR3 DNA reads TGCGCCAGCAGCCAAGATCTTGTAGCCACTAATGAAAAACTGTTTTTT.